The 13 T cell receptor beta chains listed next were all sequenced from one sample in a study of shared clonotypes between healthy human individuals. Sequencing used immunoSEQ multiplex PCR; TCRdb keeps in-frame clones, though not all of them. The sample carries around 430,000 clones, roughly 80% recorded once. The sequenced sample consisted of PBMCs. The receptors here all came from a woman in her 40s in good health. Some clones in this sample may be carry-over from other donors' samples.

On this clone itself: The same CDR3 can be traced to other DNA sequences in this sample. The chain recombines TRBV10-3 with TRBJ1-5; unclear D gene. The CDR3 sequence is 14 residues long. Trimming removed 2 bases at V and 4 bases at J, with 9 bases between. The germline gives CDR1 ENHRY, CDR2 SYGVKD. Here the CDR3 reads CAISEGLSNQPQHF. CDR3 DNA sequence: TGTGCCATCAGTGAGGGACTTTCTAATCAGCCCCAGCATTTT.

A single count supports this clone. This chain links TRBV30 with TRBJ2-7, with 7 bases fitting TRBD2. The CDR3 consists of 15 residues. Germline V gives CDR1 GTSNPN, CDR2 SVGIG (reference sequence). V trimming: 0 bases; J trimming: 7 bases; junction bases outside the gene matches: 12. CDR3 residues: CAWSVYSGPWGEQYF. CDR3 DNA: TGTGCCTGGAGTGTATATAGCGGGCCCTGGGGAGAGCAGTACTTC.

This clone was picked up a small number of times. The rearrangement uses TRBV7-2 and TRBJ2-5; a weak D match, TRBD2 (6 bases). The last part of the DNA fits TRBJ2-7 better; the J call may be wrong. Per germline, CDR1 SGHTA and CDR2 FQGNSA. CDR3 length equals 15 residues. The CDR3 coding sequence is TGTGCCAGCAGCTTATTTGGGACTTCCTCCTACGAGCAGTACTTC. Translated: CASSLFGTSSYEQYF.

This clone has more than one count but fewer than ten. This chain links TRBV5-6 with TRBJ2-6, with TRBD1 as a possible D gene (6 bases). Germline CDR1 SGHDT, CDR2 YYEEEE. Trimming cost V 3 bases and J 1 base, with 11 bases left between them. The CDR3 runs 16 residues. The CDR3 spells CASSWGPESGANVLTF. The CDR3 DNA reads TGTGCCAGCAGCTGGGGGCCTGAATCTGGGGCCAACGTCCTGACTTTC.

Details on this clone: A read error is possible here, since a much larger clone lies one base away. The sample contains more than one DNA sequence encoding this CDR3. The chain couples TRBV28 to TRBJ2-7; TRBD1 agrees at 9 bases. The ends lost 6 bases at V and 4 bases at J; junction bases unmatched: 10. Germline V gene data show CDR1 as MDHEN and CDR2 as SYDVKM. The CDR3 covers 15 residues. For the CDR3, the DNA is TGTGCCAGCAGCCCTCCCGGGACAGGGAGGTACGAGCAGTACTTC. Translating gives CASSPPGTGRYEQYF.

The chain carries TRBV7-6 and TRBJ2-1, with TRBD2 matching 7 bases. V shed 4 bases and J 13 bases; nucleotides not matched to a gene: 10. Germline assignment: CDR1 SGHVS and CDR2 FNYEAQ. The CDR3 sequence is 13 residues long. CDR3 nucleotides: TGTGCCAGCAGCTCTACCGAAGGCGGGAGCCAGTTCTTC. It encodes CASSSTEGGSQFF. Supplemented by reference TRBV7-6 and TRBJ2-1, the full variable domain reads GAGVSQSPRYKVTKRGQDVALRCDPISGHVSLYWYRQALGQGPEFLTYFNYEAQQDKSGLPNDRFSAERPEGSISTLTIQRTEQRDSAMYRCASSSTEGGSQFFGPGTRLTVL.

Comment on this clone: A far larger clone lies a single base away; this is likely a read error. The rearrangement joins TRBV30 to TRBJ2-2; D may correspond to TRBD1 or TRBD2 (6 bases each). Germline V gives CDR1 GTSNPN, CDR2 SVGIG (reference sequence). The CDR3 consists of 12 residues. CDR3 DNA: TGTGCCTGGTCGTGGGACACCGGGGGGCTGTTTTTT. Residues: CAWSWDTGGLFF.

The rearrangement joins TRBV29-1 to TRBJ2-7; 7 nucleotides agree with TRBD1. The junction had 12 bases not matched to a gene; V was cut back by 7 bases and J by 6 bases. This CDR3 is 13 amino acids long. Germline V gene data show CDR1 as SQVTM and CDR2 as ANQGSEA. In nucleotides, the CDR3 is TGCAGCGCAACCGGGACAGCCTCCCCCGAGCAGTACTTC. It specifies CSATGTASPEQYF.

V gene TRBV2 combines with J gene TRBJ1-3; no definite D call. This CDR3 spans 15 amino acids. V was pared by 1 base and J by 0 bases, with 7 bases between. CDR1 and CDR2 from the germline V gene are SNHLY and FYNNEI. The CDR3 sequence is CASSEEGSSGNTIYF. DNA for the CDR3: TGTGCCAGCAGTGAAGAGGGAAGCTCTGGAAACACCATATATTTT.

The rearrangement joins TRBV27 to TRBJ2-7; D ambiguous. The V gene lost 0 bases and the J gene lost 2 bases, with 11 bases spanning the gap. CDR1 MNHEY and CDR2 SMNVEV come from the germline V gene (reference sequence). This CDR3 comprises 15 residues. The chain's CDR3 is CASSLSVGNPYEQYF. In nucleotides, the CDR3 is TGTGCCAGCAGTTTATCGGTAGGGAACCCCTACGAGCAGTACTTC.

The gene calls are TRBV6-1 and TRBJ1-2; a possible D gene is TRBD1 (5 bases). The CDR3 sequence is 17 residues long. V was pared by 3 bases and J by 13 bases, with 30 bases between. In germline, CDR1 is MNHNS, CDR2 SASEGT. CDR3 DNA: TGTGCCAGCAGTGATCCTAACGCAGGCGGCCTGACTATGAGGGGCACCTTC. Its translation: CASSDPNAGGLTMRGTF.

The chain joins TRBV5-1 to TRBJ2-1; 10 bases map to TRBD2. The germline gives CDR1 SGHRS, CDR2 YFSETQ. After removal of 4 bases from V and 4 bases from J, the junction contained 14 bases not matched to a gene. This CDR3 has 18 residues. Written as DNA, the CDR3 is TGCGCCAGCAGCACTGTACCCCTAGCGGGAGTATCATACAATGAGCAGTTCTTC. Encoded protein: CASSTVPLAGVSYNEQFF.

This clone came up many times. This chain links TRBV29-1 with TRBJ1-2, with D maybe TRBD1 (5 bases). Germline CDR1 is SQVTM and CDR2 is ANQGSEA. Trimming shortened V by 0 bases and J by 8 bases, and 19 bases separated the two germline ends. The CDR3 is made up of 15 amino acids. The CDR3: CSVEEWQGVVGGYTF. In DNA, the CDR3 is TGCAGCGTTGAAGAGTGGCAAGGGGTTGTAGGGGGCTACACCTTC.